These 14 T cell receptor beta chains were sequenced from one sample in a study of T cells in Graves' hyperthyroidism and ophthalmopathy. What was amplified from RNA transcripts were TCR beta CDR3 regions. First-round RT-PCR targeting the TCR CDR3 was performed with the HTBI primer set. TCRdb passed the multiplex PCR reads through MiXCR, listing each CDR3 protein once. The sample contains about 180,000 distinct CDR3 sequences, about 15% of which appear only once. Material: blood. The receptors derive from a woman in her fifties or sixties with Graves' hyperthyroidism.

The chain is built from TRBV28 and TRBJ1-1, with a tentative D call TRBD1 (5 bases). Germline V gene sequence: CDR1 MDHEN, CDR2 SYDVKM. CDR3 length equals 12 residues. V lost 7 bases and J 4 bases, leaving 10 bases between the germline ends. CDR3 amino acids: CASTFGGTEAFF. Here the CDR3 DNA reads TGTGCCAGCACCTTCGGGGGCACTGAAGCTTTCTTT.

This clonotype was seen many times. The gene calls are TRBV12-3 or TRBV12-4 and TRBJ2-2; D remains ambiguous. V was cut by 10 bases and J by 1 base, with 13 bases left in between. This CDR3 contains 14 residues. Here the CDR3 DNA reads TGTGCCACTGGCGAGGCCCTGAACACCGGGGAGCTGTTTTTT. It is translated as CATGEALNTGELFF.

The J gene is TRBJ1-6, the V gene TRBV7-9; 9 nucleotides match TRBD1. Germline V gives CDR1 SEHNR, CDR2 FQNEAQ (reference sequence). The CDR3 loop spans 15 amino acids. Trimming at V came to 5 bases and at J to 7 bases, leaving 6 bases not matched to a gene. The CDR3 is CASSHRDRENSPLHF. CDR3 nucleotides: TGTGCCAGCAGCCACCGGGACAGGGAAAATTCACCCCTCCACTTT.

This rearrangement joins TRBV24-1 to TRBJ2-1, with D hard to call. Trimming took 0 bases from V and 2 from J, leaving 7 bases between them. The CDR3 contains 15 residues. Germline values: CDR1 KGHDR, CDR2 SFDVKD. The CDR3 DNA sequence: TGTGCCACCAGTGATTTGCAGAGCACCTACAATGAGCAGTTCTTC. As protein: CATSDLQSTYNEQFF.

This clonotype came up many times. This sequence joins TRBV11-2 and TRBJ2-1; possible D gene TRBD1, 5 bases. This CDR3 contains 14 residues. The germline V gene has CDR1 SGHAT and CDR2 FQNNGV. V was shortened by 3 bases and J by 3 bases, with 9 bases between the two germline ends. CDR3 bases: TGTGCCAGCAGCTTCGGGCAGGGCTACAATGAGCAGTTCTTC. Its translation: CASSFGQGYNEQFF. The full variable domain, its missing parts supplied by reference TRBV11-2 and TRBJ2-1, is EAGVAQSPRYKIIEKRQSVAFWCNPISGHATLYWYQQILGQGPKLLIQFQNNGVVDDSQLPKDRFSAERLKGVDSTLKIQPAKLEDSAVYLCASSFGQGYNEQFFGPGTRLTVL.

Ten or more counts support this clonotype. CDR3: CASSLVASGEVDTQYF. The DNA of the CDR3 is TGCGCCAGCAGCTTGGTGGCTAGCGGGGAGGTAGATACGCAGTATTTT. The V call is TRBV5-1, the J call TRBJ2-3; 9 bases fit TRBD2. Germline V gives CDR1 SGHRS, CDR2 YFSETQ. This CDR3 is built from 16 residues. J was trimmed by 5 bases and V by 0 bases; bases with no gene match: 7.

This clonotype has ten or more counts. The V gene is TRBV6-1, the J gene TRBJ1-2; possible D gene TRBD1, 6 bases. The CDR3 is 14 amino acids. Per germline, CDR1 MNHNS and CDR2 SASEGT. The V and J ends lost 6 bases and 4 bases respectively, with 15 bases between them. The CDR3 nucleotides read TGTGCCAGCAGGTACAGGGTTGAGGCCTATGGCTACACCTTC. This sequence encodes CASRYRVEAYGYTF.

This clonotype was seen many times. For the CDR3, the DNA is TGTGCCAGCAGCTCCCACGGCGCCGGGACCAAATACGAGCAGTACTTC. It specifies CASSSHGAGTKYEQYF. This chain uses TRBV7-2 with TRBJ2-7; D assignment may be TRBD1 or TRBD2 (5 bases each). Germline CDR1 SGHTA, CDR2 FQGNSA. With 4 bases removed from V and 4 bases from J, the gap between germline ends came to 20 bases. CDR3 length: 16 residues.

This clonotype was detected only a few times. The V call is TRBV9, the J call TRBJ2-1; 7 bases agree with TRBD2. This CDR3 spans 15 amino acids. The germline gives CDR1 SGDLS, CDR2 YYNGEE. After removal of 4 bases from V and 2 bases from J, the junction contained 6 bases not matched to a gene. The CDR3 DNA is TGTGCCAGCAGCCCTAGCGGATGGACCTACAATGAGCAGTTCTTC. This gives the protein CASSPSGWTYNEQFF.

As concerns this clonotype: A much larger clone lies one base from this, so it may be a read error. The CDR3 region is CAGSYPPFLTQYF. The DNA of the CDR3 is TGTGCCGGCAGTTACCCTCCCTTCTTAACCCAGTACTTC. The V and J genes are TRBV6-2 or TRBV6-3 and TRBJ2-5, with no clear D. This CDR3 is built from 13 residues. Germline CDR1 MNHEY, CDR2 SVGEGT.

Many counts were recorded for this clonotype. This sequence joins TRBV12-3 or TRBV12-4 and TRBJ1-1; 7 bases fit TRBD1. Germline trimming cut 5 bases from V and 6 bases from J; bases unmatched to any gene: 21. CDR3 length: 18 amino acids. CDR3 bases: TGTGCCAGCAGTCACTTTCCTTTGGCAGCACAGGGGAGCTCTGAAGCTTTCTTT. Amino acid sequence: CASSHFPLAAQGSSEAFF.

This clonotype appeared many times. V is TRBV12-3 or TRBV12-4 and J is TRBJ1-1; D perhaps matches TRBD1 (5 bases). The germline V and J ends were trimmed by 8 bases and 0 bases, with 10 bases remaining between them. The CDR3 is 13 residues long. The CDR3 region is CASGRDLNTEAFF. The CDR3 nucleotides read TGTGCCAGCGGCCGGGACCTGAACACTGAAGCTTTCTTT.

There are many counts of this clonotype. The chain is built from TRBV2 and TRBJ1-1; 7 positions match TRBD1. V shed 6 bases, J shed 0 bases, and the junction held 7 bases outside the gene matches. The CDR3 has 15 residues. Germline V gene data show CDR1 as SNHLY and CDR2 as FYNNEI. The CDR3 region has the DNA TGTGCCAGCAGACTGACAGGGAGCATGAACACTGAAGCTTTCTTT. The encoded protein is CASRLTGSMNTEAFF.

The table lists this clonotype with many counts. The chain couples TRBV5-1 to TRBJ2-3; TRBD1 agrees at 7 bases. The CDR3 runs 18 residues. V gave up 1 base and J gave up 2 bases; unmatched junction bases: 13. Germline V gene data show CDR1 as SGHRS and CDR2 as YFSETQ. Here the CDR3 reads CASSLRWFETGITDTQYF. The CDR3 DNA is TGCGCCAGCAGCTTGCGGTGGTTCGAGACAGGGATCACAGATACGCAGTATTTT.